These 27 T cell receptor beta chains came from one sample sequenced in a study of blood T cell repertoires in COVID-19. The assay was immunoSEQ multiplex PCR, and TCRdb's table has in-frame clones only and misses some. The sample holds approximately 220,000 clones, around 89% seen once. The sample comprised PBMCs or T cells enriched from blood (not recorded which). The receptors stem from a woman aged 18-30 years in a cohort exposed to, infected with or recovered from COVID-19 (not recorded which).

The CDR3 sequence is CASSSLGTGGGYTF. CDR3 bases: TGTGCCAGCAGTTCATTAGGGACAGGAGGAGGCTACACCTTC. This sequence joins TRBV28 and TRBJ1-2; 8 bases align to TRBD1. Germline loops: CDR1 MDHEN, CDR2 SYDVKM. V trimming: 4 bases; J trimming: 8 bases; junction bases outside the gene matches: 9. This CDR3 contains 14 residues.

This clone was counted a single time. This sequence joins TRBV11-2 and TRBJ1-2; maybe TRBD1 (5 bases). This CDR3 has 15 amino acids. Germline V gene data show CDR1 as SGHAT and CDR2 as FQNNGV. Trimming pared 1 base from V and 7 bases from J, leaving 16 bases between. The CDR3: CASSLARETVAGYTF. For the CDR3, the DNA is TGTGCCAGCAGCTTAGCCAGAGAGACAGTTGCTGGCTACACCTTC. The complete variable domain, with remaining parts taken from reference TRBV11-2 and TRBJ1-2, reads EAGVAQSPRYKIIEKRQSVAFWCNPISGHATLYWYQQILGQGPKLLIQFQNNGVVDDSQLPKDRFSAERLKGVDSTLKIQPAKLEDSAVYLCASSLARETVAGYTFGSGTRLTVV.

The chain links TRBV2 to TRBJ2-3; 12 nucleotides line up with TRBD2. CDR3 length equals 17 residues. J was trimmed by 8 bases and V by 7 bases; bases with no gene match: 16. Germline V gives CDR1 SNHLY, CDR2 FYNNEI. CDR3 region: CASIPPGASGGAGTQYF. The CDR3 region has the DNA TGTGCCAGCATCCCCCCGGGGGCTAGCGGGGGGGCTGGTACGCAGTATTTT.

This chain joins TRBV7-9 and TRBJ1-1; D may be TRBD1 (6 bases). CDR3 length equals 13 residues. The ends were cut back, 6 bases at V and 5 bases at J, with 13 bases in the middle. Germline CDR1 is SEHNR and CDR2 is FQNEAQ (reference sequence). CDR3 DNA: TGTGCCAGCAGAGGATCAGGGGTAACTGAAGCTTTCTTT. Protein sequence: CASRGSGVTEAFF.

This chain uses TRBV3-1 (or the pseudogene TRBV3-2) with TRBJ1-2; a weak D match, TRBD1 (5 bases). V lost 0 bases, J lost 4 bases, and 9 bases lay in between. Germline CDR1 and CDR2: LGHDT and YNNKEL (reference sequence). The length of the CDR3 is 14 residues. CDR3 protein: CASSQDRVGYGYTF. The CDR3 DNA reads TGTGCCAGCAGCCAAGACAGGGTGGGCTATGGCTACACCTTC.

V gene TRBV5-1 combines with J gene TRBJ2-1; 7 bases are shared with TRBD2. Germline CDR1 is SGHRS and CDR2 is YFSETQ. V gave up 7 bases and J gave up 0 bases; unmatched junction bases: 4. The CDR3 is 14 residues long. The chain's CDR3 is CASGEGSSYNEQFF. The CDR3 DNA reads TGCGCCAGCGGGGAGGGGAGCTCCTACAATGAGCAGTTCTTC.

V and J are TRBV19 and TRBJ1-5; 10 bases fit TRBD1. CDR1 is LNHDA, CDR2 SQIVND, per germline (reference sequence). The CDR3 length is 16 residues. With V trimmed by 1 base and J by 4 bases, 4 bases remained unmatched. CDR3 nucleotides: TGTGCCAGTAGTATAGGGGGACAGGGGAGAAATCAGCCCCAGCATTTT. Translating gives CASSIGGQGRNQPQHF.

The chain links TRBV28 to TRBJ1-5; 10 bases match TRBD1. V was pared by 4 bases and J by 4 bases, with 13 bases of the junction left unmatched. The CDR3 runs to 18 residues. Germline lookup yields CDR1 MDHEN and CDR2 SYDVKM. For the CDR3, the DNA is TGTGCCAGCAGTTCCCCCAGGACAGGGGGTGGTGGTAATCAGCCCCAGCATTTT. It translates to CASSSPRTGGGGNQPQHF.

This clone was recorded once. The chain has TRBV9 and TRBJ2-3; TRBD2 agrees at 9 bases. Germline loops: CDR1 SGDLS, CDR2 YYNGEE. Trimming took 4 bases from V and 2 from J; bases not matched to a gene: 5. The CDR3 runs 15 residues. In DNA, the CDR3 is TGTGCCAGCAGCCCGCGGACTAGCGACACAGATACGCAGTATTTT. This codes for CASSPRTSDTDTQYF.

The J gene is TRBJ2-1, the V gene TRBV11-2; TRBD1 matches at 8 bases. With V trimmed by 6 bases and J by 9 bases, 13 bases remained unmatched. Germline-derived CDR1 and CDR2 are SGHAT and FQNNGV. The CDR3 is 15 residues long. CDR3 sequence: CASRTGTGRGGEQFF. The CDR3 DNA reads TGTGCCAGCAGGACCGGGACAGGTCGAGGAGGTGAGCAGTTCTTC.

This chain connects TRBV2 to TRBJ2-2; 7 bases are a match to TRBD2. Germline V gene sequence: CDR1 SNHLY, CDR2 FYNNEI. V was pared by 2 bases and J by 7 bases, with 7 bases of the junction left unmatched. CDR3 length equals 15 residues. CDR3 DNA: TGTGCCAGCAGTGAACTCGGGAGGTTGGTCGGGGAGCTGTTTTTT. As protein: CASSELGRLVGELFF.

V gene TRBV5-1 combines with J gene TRBJ1-3; D is uncertain. Germline V gives CDR1 SGHRS, CDR2 YFSETQ. The CDR3 runs to 14 residues. The V end lost 4 bases, the J end lost 4 bases, and 12 bases lay between the germline ends. The CDR3 loop is CASSPSPQGNTIYF. The CDR3, as DNA: TGCGCCAGCAGCCCCTCTCCTCAGGGAAACACCATATATTTT.

The rearrangement links TRBV5-6 to TRBJ1-6; TRBD1 aligns across 12 bases. Germline V gene lookup returns CDR1 SGHDT and CDR2 YYEEEE. V lost 3 bases to trimming and J lost 7 bases; unmatched junction nucleotides: 8. This CDR3 has 17 amino acids. The CDR3 loop reads CASSWGTGGAWNSPLHF. CDR3 DNA: TGTGCCAGCAGCTGGGGGACAGGGGGCGCGTGGAATTCACCCCTCCACTTT.

The genes are TRBV19 and TRBJ1-5; no reliable D call. CDR3 length: 16 amino acids. Trimming took 0 bases from V and 7 from J, leaving 16 bases between them. The V gene's germline CDR1 is LNHDA and CDR2 SQIVND (reference sequence). The CDR3 loop reads CASSIDSKAGEQPQHF. The DNA for the CDR3 is TGTGCCAGTAGTATAGATAGTAAGGCCGGGGAACAGCCCCAGCATTTT.

V and J are TRBV11-2 and TRBJ2-1; 8 bases align to TRBD1. CDR1 SGHAT and CDR2 FQNNGV come from the germline V gene. V was clipped by 5 bases and J by 5 bases; unmatched bases: 8. The CDR3 runs to 15 residues. The CDR3 DNA reads TGTGCCAGCAGCGCAGGGGGCGAAGTCCACAATGAGCAGTTCTTC. Amino acids: CASSAGGEVHNEQFF.

This clone was counted a single time. In DNA form, the CDR3 reads TGTGCCAGCAGCCCCCCGGGTAGACAGTCCGGCTACACCTTC. This codes for CASSPPGRQSGYTF. The chain combines TRBV4-2 with TRBJ1-2; a possible D gene is TRBD1 (5 bases). The V gene lost 4 bases and the J gene lost 8 bases, with 17 bases spanning the gap. This CDR3 has 14 amino acids. In germline, CDR1 is LGHNA, CDR2 YNFKEQ.

This sequence joins TRBV18 and TRBJ2-3, with TRBD1 matching over 10 bases. The CDR3 covers 16 residues. V lost 2 bases to trimming and J lost 4 bases; unmatched junction nucleotides: 6. Germline V gene lookup returns CDR1 KGHSH and CDR2 LQKENI. For the CDR3, the DNA is TGTGCCAGCTCACCAACGGGACAGGGGTCATCAGATACGCAGTATTTT. It codes for CASSPTGQGSSDTQYF.

The count of this clone is one. The chain has TRBV11-2 and TRBJ2-7; 15 nucleotides line up with TRBD2. V shed 5 bases and J 4 bases; nucleotides not matched to a gene: 9. CDR1 is SGHAT, CDR2 FQNNGV, per germline. This CDR3 contains 17 residues. The CDR3 region is CASSPRTSGRAQYEQYF. The DNA for the CDR3 is TGTGCCAGCAGCCCTAGGACTAGCGGGAGGGCCCAATACGAGCAGTACTTC. The full variable domain, completed using reference TRBV11-2 and TRBJ2-7, is EAGVAQSPRYKIIEKRQSVAFWCNPISGHATLYWYQQILGQGPKLLIQFQNNGVVDDSQLPKDRFSAERLKGVDSTLKIQPAKLEDSAVYLCASSPRTSGRAQYEQYFGPGTRLTVT.

J is TRBJ1-1 and V is TRBV10-3, with a weak D call TRBD1 (5 bases). The CDR3 length is 16 residues. V lost 0 bases and J 0 bases, leaving 11 bases between the germline ends. Germline V gives CDR1 ENHRY, CDR2 SYGVKD. The CDR3 DNA reads TGTGCCATCAGTGAGTCTGGCGGGGGAATGAACACTGAAGCTTTCTTT. This translates into CAISESGGGMNTEAFF.

The chain uses TRBV18 and TRBJ1-5; possible D gene TRBD1, 6 bases. Germline V gene lookup returns CDR1 KGHSH and CDR2 LQKENI. This CDR3 is built from 15 residues. V was clipped by 2 bases and J by 6 bases, with 14 bases between them. This CDR3 is CASSPIGGAGQPQHF. The CDR3, as DNA: TGTGCCAGCTCACCAATAGGGGGGGCAGGTCAGCCCCAGCATTTT.

V usage is TRBV19 and J usage is TRBJ1-1; D is possibly TRBD1 (5 bases). Per the germline V gene, CDR1 is LNHDA and CDR2 is SQIVND (reference sequence). The length of the CDR3 is 16 residues. V lost 1 base to trimming and J lost 5 bases, with 17 bases between them. The CDR3 coding sequence is TGTGCCAGTAGTATAGTCCAGGACCCGGAGGGGACTGAAGCTTTCTTT. This translates into CASSIVQDPEGTEAFF.

V and J are TRBV24-1 and TRBJ2-3; the match to TRBD2 covers 14 bases. CDR1 and CDR2 (germline): KGHDR, SFDVKD. With V trimmed by 9 bases and J by 1 base, 5 bases remained unmatched. The CDR3 spans 16 residues. The chain's CDR3 is CATGLAGGRGTDTQYF. The CDR3 DNA follows: TGTGCCACCGGACTAGCGGGGGGCCGGGGCACAGATACGCAGTATTTT.

The chain is built from TRBV2 and TRBJ2-5; D gene ambiguous. The CDR3 loop spans 12 amino acids. CDR1 SNHLY and CDR2 FYNNEI come from the germline V gene. Trimming pared 5 bases from V and 5 bases from J, leaving 9 bases between. CDR3 residues: CASSIGEETQYF. The CDR3, as DNA: TGTGCCAGCAGTATAGGAGAGGAGACCCAGTACTTC.

The chain has TRBV27 and TRBJ2-7; 13 bases are a match to TRBD2. The CDR3 runs 14 residues. Germline V gene data show CDR1 as MNHEY and CDR2 as SMNVEV (reference sequence). V shed 6 bases and J 2 bases; nucleotides not matched to a gene: 1. CDR3 sequence: CASRGTSGAYEQYF. As DNA, the CDR3 is TGTGCCAGCAGGGGGACTAGCGGGGCCTACGAGCAGTACTTC.

V is TRBV11-3 and J is TRBJ2-2, with TRBD2 identical over 8 bases. Germline V gene sequence: CDR1 SGHNT, CDR2 YENEEA. CDR3 length: 17 residues. The V and J ends lost 0 bases and 4 bases, in that order; junction bases with no gene match: 7. The CDR3 loop is CASSLDVGRARTGELFF. In nucleotides, the CDR3 is TGTGCCAGCAGCTTAGATGTCGGGAGGGCCCGCACCGGGGAGCTGTTTTTT.

The chain joins TRBV5-5 to TRBJ1-1; D is ambiguous. The CDR3 sequence is 13 residues long. V was shortened by 0 bases and J by 10 bases, with 13 bases between the two germline ends. The germline V gene has CDR1 SGHKS and CDR2 YYEKEE (reference sequence). The CDR3 coding sequence is TGTGCCAGCAGCTTGGAGCGGGGTTTCGGAGCTTTCTTT. Its protein is CASSLERGFGAFF.

The genes are TRBV2 and TRBJ2-7, with 13 bases that match TRBD2. Germline V gene lookup returns CDR1 SNHLY and CDR2 FYNNEI. The CDR3 is 18 residues long. J gave up 2 bases and V 6 bases, and 13 bases lay outside the gene matches. The CDR3 nucleotides are TGTGCCAGCAGGCGGACTAGCGGGAGCGGGGGGTGGGCCTACGAGCAGTACTTC. This encodes CASRRTSGSGGWAYEQYF.